A selection of T cell receptor beta chains follows, all from one sample in a study of early T cells in non-severe SARS-CoV-2 infection. TCRdb processed the 5' RACE reads anew with MiXCR; each CDR3 protein has one entry. The sample consists of roughly 16,000 distinct CDR3 sequences, roughly 5.4% of them appearing once. The sequences come from whole blood, collected at baseline. These receptors originate from an adult who was a healthcare worker with PCR-confirmed SARS-CoV-2 infection or an uninfected control (not recorded which). CDR3s include the opening cysteine and the closing phenylalanine or tryptophan. The D gene is left open where the match is weak. Where a row states a size, it is once, few, many or the class of an expanded clone; other rows omit it.

TRBJ1-2 | medium-sized | TRBD1 | TRBV20-1 | TGCAGTGCGATGACGCGGGACAGGGTGGATGACAGCTACACCTTC | CSAMTRDRVDDSYTF
TRBJ1-5 | many | - | TRBV20-1 | TGCAGTGCTAGATCGCCTCCGGGAGGGTCCAATCAGCCCCAGCATTTT | CSARSPPGGSNQPQHF
TRBJ1-5 | many | - | TRBV10-3 | TGTGCCATCGCTCAAGGGGGGCAGGAGCCCCAGCATTTT | CAIAQGGQEPQHF
TRBJ1-5 | medium-sized | - | TRBV7-2 | TGTGCCAGCAGCTTATCCAGGACTAATCAGCCCCAGCATTTT | CASSLSRTNQPQHF
TRBJ2-3 | many | TRBD2 | TRBV7-2 | TGTGCCAGCAGCTCCGGACTAGCGGGGAGAGCAGATACGCAGTATTTT | CASSSGLAGRADTQYF
TRBJ1-1 | few | - | TRBV10-3 | TGTGCCATCAGTGGTCAGGGTCCCACTGAAGCTTTCTTT | CAISGQGPTEAFF
TRBJ1-1 | many | - | TRBV5-4 | TGTGCCACCTCAATGGGGGAGACTGAAGCTTTCTTT | CATSMGETEAFF
TRBJ1-1 | few | - | TRBV7-6 | TGTGCCAGCAGCTTAGCCCAGGAGAACACTGAAGCTTTCTTT | CASSLAQENTEAFF
TRBJ2-3 | many | - | TRBV7-8 | TGTGCCAGCAGCCGGGGTGCCACAGATACGCAGTATTTT | CASSRGATDTQYF
TRBJ2-7 | medium-sized | TRBD1 | TRBV7-2 | TGTGCCAGCAGCGTCCCAGGGGGCATCTACGAGCAGTACTTC | CASSVPGGIYEQYF
TRBJ1-1 | - | - | TRBV2 | TGTGCCAGCAGGACCGGGGAAAGGGACACTGAAGCTTTCTTT | CASRTGERDTEAFF
TRBJ2-6 | few | TRBD1 | TRBV12-3/TRBV12-4 | TGTGCCAGCAGCTCCGGGACAGGGGGCTTCTCTGGGGCCAACGTCCTGACTTTC | CASSSGTGGFSGANVLTF
TRBJ2-3 | many | - | TRBV7-2 | TGTGCCAGCAGCCCTGGCACAAGTGGAGATACGCAGTATTTT | CASSPGTSGDTQYF
TRBJ2-3 | many | - | TRBV19 | TGTGCCAGTCGGTCAGGAGATTCCACAGATACGCAGTATTTT | CASRSGDSTDTQYF
TRBJ2-5 | many | - | TRBV12-3/TRBV12-4 | TGTGCCAGCAGTTTAAAGGCTTGGACCCAGTACTTC | CASSLKAWTQYF
TRBJ2-3 | many | - | TRBV20-1 | TGCAGTGCCGCCGGGACTGGGGGCGCAGATACGCAGTATTTT | CSAAGTGGADTQYF
TRBJ2-7 | many | TRBD2 | TRBV20-1 | TGCAGTGCTAGAGATCGACTAGCGGGGGCCTTCTCCTACGAGCAGTACTTC | CSARDRLAGAFSYEQYF
TRBJ2-5 | many | TRBD2 | TRBV11-2 | TGTGCCAGCAGCTCAGGACTAGCCGAGACCCAGTACTTC | CASSSGLAETQYF
TRBJ2-1 | many | - | TRBV6-5 | TGTGCCAGCAGTTACTCCAATTCCCGTGAGCAGTTCTTC | CASSYSNSREQFF
TRBJ1-2 | many | - | TRBV4-2 | TGTGCCAGCAGCCAAGAGCGCCCCCAAGCGGATGGCTACACCTTC | CASSQERPQADGYTF
TRBJ1-1 | many | - | TRBV6-1 | TGTGCCAGCAGGCAATATGGGAAAGATGAAGCTTTCTTT | CASRQYGKDEAFF
TRBJ2-7 | many | - | TRBV6-1 | TGTGCCAGCAGTGCAACCTACGAGCAGTACTTC | CASSATYEQYF
TRBJ1-1 | many | - | TRBV29-1 | TGCAGCGTTCAAACCGCGGGGCAGGGAGCTTTCTTT | CSVQTAGQGAFF
TRBJ1-1 | few | - | TRBV19 | TGTGCCAGTAGCTCACGCTCGCAGTCGAACACTGAAGCTTTCTTT | CASSSRSQSNTEAFF
TRBJ2-7 | - | - | TRBV27 | TGTGCCAGCAGTTTATACAGGGCAAGTTCCTACGAGCAGTACTTC | CASSLYRASSYEQYF
TRBJ2-2 | many | TRBD1 | TRBV18 | TGTGCCAGCTCACCTAAGGGGGCGCGGACCGGGGAGCTGTTTTTT | CASSPKGARTGELFF
TRBJ1-3 | few | - | TRBV4-1 | TGCGCCAGCAGCCAAGATACCGGGCTCTCTGGAAACACCATATATTTT | CASSQDTGLSGNTIYF
TRBJ2-1 | many | - | TRBV5-4 | TGTGCCAGCGCGGGCGGGGTAGCGTCCTACAATGAGCAGTTCTTC | CASAGGVASYNEQFF
TRBJ2-3 | - | - | TRBV29-1 | TGCAGCGTTGAATCGGGGCTCACAGATACGCAGTATTTT | CSVESGLTDTQYF
TRBJ1-1 | - | TRBD1 | TRBV5-8 | TGTGCCAGCAGCTCCGGGACAGGGAACACTGAAGCTTTCTTT | CASSSGTGNTEAFF
TRBJ1-1 | many | - | TRBV14 | TGTGCCAGCAGCCGACGGCCCGAAACGGGGACTGAAGCTTTCTTT | CASSRRPETGTEAFF
TRBJ2-5 | few | TRBD1 | TRBV3-1 | TGTGCCAGCAGCCAAGATCACAGGGGATCGGAGACCCAGTACTTC | CASSQDHRGSETQYF
TRBJ2-3 | many | TRBD2 | TRBV20-1 | TGCAGTGCTAAACTAGCGGGCACAGATACGCAGTATTTT | CSAKLAGTDTQYF
TRBJ2-1 | many | TRBD2 | TRBV5-1 | TGCGCCAGCAGCTTGGCCGGAGCGGGATTCTCCTACAATGAGCAGTTCTTC | CASSLAGAGFSYNEQFF
TRBJ1-2 | once | - | TRBV15 | TGTGCCACCAGCAGAGATCAGGGATCCCATGGCTACACCTTC | CATSRDQGSHGYTF
TRBJ2-3 | few | - | TRBV6-2/TRBV6-3 | TGTGCCAGCAGGGTCCCTAACACAGATACGCAGTATTTT | CASRVPNTDTQYF
TRBJ2-3 | many | - | TRBV5-1 | TGCGCCAGCAGCTTGGGGGGTCTGTGGGGCGGCACAGATACGCAGTATTTT | CASSLGGLWGGTDTQYF
TRBJ2-5 | many | - | TRBV11-2 | TGTGCCAGCAGTTCTCTACTCCCAGGGGAGACCCAGTACTTC | CASSSLLPGETQYF
TRBJ1-1 | few | TRBD1 | TRBV29-1 | TGCAGCGCGTTCTCCGGGACAGGGGGCTACGATGAAGCTTTCTTT | CSAFSGTGGYDEAFF
TRBJ2-7 | many | TRBD2 | TRBV20-1 | TGCAGTGTCGAAGGCGGGGGTGTCGAGCAGTACTTC | CSVEGGGVEQYF
TRBJ1-4 | many | - | TRBV7-9 | TGTGCCGGAAGTTCAACTAATGAAAAACTGTTTTTT | CAGSSTNEKLFF